This TCR beta chain stems from a study of cytomegalovirus exposure and HLA in healthy donors. The V gene end was trimmed by 5 bases and the J gene end by 4 bases; junction bases not matched to a gene: 7. Germline V gene sequence: CDR1 SNHLY, CDR2 FYNNEI. CDR3 size: 14 residues. Vbeta (60) and Jbeta (13) primers were used in the PCR. Clones were read by immunoSEQ multiplex PCR, and TCRdb kept only the in-frame ones, dropping some. This table holds about 130,000 clones, 85% found once. The source is a woman in her thirties in good health and CMV-seropositive. The chain recombines TRBV2 with TRBJ1-2, with 7 bases matching TRBD1. Sample: PBMCs. For the CDR3, the DNA is TGTGCCAGCAGTCTCACAGGGGCTGGCTATGGCTACACCTTC. This codes for CASSLTGAGYGYTF.